A selection of T cell receptor beta chains follows, all from one sample in a study of CD8 T cells in ankylosing spondylitis. TCRdb itself ran the 5' RACE reads through MiXCR, one entry per CDR3 protein. This sample has 300,000 to 400,000 distinct CDR3 sequences; 20% to 25% occur once, and the top ten carry 16%. Input material: blood, either unsorted or a sorted T cell fraction (not recorded which). The receptors were sampled from a male donor with ankylosing spondylitis. The CDR3 runs from the conserved cysteine through the conserved F or W. The order of the fields is clone size, J gene, D gene, V gene, CDR3 DNA, CDR3 protein. D genes are given only for firm matches. Not every row has a clone size; where given, it reads once, few, many or a size class.

clone size: few; J gene: TRBJ2-1; D gene: TRBD2; V gene: TRBV29-1; CDR3 DNA: TGCAGCGCACTAAAAGGACTAGTATCCTACAATGAGCAGTTCTTC; CDR3 protein: CSALKGLVSYNEQFF
clone size: .; J gene: TRBJ1-4; D gene: TRBD1; V gene: TRBV19; CDR3 DNA: TGTGCCAGTAGGAAGGGGGCGGCGGCAGCTAATGAAAAACTGTTTTTT; CDR3 protein: CASRKGAAAANEKLFF
clone size: .; J gene: TRBJ2-3; D gene: .; V gene: TRBV7-3; CDR3 DNA: TGTGCCAGCAGCTTAATTGGTTCAGCGGCGGGTACGCAGTATTTT; CDR3 protein: CASSLIGSAAGTQYF
clone size: many; J gene: TRBJ1-6; D gene: .; V gene: TRBV7-2; CDR3 DNA: TGTGCCAGCAGCTTAGCGGGGTCACCCCTCCACTTT; CDR3 protein: CASSLAGSPLHF
clone size: .; J gene: TRBJ2-1; D gene: TRBD2; V gene: TRBV28; CDR3 DNA: TGTGCCAGCAGTTTCTTGATACTAGCGGGAGAATACAATGAGCAGTTCTTC; CDR3 protein: CASSFLILAGEYNEQFF
clone size: .; J gene: TRBJ2-3; D gene: TRBD1; V gene: TRBV7-2; CDR3 DNA: TGTGCCAGCAGCTTAGCCGGGACAGGTTTGGGAGATACGCAGTATTTT; CDR3 protein: CASSLAGTGLGDTQYF
clone size: few; J gene: TRBJ1-1; D gene: TRBD1; V gene: TRBV6-1; CDR3 DNA: TGTGCCAGCAGCTTCCTAACAGGGGGTAACACTGAAGCTTTCTTT; CDR3 protein: CASSFLTGGNTEAFF
clone size: few; J gene: TRBJ1-1; D gene: .; V gene: TRBV7-9; CDR3 DNA: TGTGCCAGCAGCTTAGTAGGCGGCCGTGAAGCTTTCTTT; CDR3 protein: CASSLVGGREAFF
clone size: few; J gene: TRBJ2-1; D gene: .; V gene: TRBV28; CDR3 DNA: TGTGCCACTCAATTTCAGGGTTCTTGGGAGCAGTTCTTC; CDR3 protein: CATQFQGSWEQFF
clone size: few; J gene: TRBJ2-7; D gene: TRBD2; V gene: TRBV20-1; CDR3 DNA: TGCAGTGCCAGCCCTAGCGGGAGGCCCTACGAGCAGTACTTC; CDR3 protein: CSASPSGRPYEQYF
clone size: few; J gene: TRBJ1-2; D gene: .; V gene: TRBV4-3; CDR3 DNA: TGCGCCAGCAGCCAAGACGGGACACCAGGTTACTATGGCTACACCTTC; CDR3 protein: CASSQDGTPGYYGYTF
clone size: .; J gene: TRBJ2-1; D gene: TRBD1; V gene: TRBV6-1; CDR3 DNA: TGTGCCAGCATTCGCACAGGGGCGTCCTACAATGAGCAGTTCTTC; CDR3 protein: CASIRTGASYNEQFF
clone size: .; J gene: TRBJ2-5; D gene: TRBD1; V gene: TRBV20-1; CDR3 DNA: TGCAGTGCTAGAGATCGAACAGGGGGCAATCCGGCAGAGACCCAGTACTTC; CDR3 protein: CSARDRTGGNPAETQYF
clone size: .; J gene: TRBJ2-1; D gene: TRBD2; V gene: TRBV5-1; CDR3 DNA: TGCGCCAGCAGCTTGGCGAGTAGCGGGAGGGCCGAGGCAGGCAATGAGCAGTTCTTC; CDR3 protein: CASSLASSGRAEAGNEQFF
clone size: few; J gene: TRBJ2-2; D gene: TRBD1; V gene: TRBV11-2; CDR3 DNA: TGTGCCAGCAGCTTAGATCTGGGACAGGGGCGTATCGGGGAGCTGTTTTTT; CDR3 protein: CASSLDLGQGRIGELFF
clone size: many; J gene: TRBJ2-3; D gene: .; V gene: TRBV5-1; CDR3 DNA: TGCGCCAGCAGCTACAGACATACCTCTAGCACAGATACGCAGTATTTT; CDR3 protein: CASSYRHTSSTDTQYF
clone size: few; J gene: TRBJ1-1; D gene: .; V gene: TRBV19; CDR3 DNA: TGTGCCAGTAGTACTAACACCAACACAAACACTGAAGCTTTCTTT; CDR3 protein: CASSTNTNTNTEAFF
clone size: few; J gene: TRBJ2-1; D gene: TRBD1; V gene: TRBV29-1; CDR3 DNA: TGCAGCGTTACCCCGGACAGGGGAAAATACAATGAGCAGTTCTTC; CDR3 protein: CSVTPDRGKYNEQFF
clone size: few; J gene: TRBJ2-2; D gene: .; V gene: TRBV6-5; CDR3 DNA: TGTGCCAGCAGTTACGGTCGCAACACCGGGGAGCTGTTTTTT; CDR3 protein: CASSYGRNTGELFF
clone size: .; J gene: TRBJ2-5; D gene: TRBD2; V gene: TRBV12-3/TRBV12-4; CDR3 DNA: TGTGCCAGCAGTACACGTCGCGGGACTAGCGGGAGAGGAGAGACCCAGTACTTC; CDR3 protein: CASSTRRGTSGRGETQYF
clone size: .; J gene: TRBJ2-1; D gene: .; V gene: TRBV11-3; CDR3 DNA: TGTGCCAGCAGCTTAGGCTTGTCCTTTTACAATGAGCAGTTCTTC; CDR3 protein: CASSLGLSFYNEQFF
clone size: .; J gene: TRBJ1-1; D gene: .; V gene: TRBV5-1; CDR3 DNA: TGCGCCAGCAGCTTCATGGCTGGAAACACTGAAGCTTTCTTT; CDR3 protein: CASSFMAGNTEAFF
clone size: .; J gene: TRBJ2-7; D gene: .; V gene: TRBV29-1; CDR3 DNA: TGCAGCGTTGTCCGGGACGGGGAGCAGTACTTC; CDR3 protein: CSVVRDGEQYF
clone size: .; J gene: TRBJ1-1; D gene: .; V gene: TRBV11-2; CDR3 DNA: TGTGCCAGCAGCCAGCCCCAGACTGAAGCTTTCTTT; CDR3 protein: CASSQPQTEAFF
clone size: few; J gene: TRBJ2-3; D gene: .; V gene: TRBV5-1; CDR3 DNA: TGCGCCAGCAGCTTAGTCCGAACTAGCACAGATACGCAGTATTTT; CDR3 protein: CASSLVRTSTDTQYF
clone size: .; J gene: TRBJ2-3; D gene: .; V gene: TRBV29-1; CDR3 DNA: TGCAGCGTTGTGGCCCCCCAGGGCCCTAGCACAGATACGCAGTATTTT; CDR3 protein: CSVVAPQGPSTDTQYF
clone size: .; J gene: TRBJ2-3; D gene: .; V gene: TRBV20-1; CDR3 DNA: TGCAGTGCTAGAGGAGCGGCCACAGATACGCAGTATTTT; CDR3 protein: CSARGAATDTQYF
clone size: few; J gene: TRBJ2-7; D gene: .; V gene: TRBV28; CDR3 DNA: TGTGCCAGCAGTTCACCGGGACCCTACGAGCAGTACTTC; CDR3 protein: CASSSPGPYEQYF
clone size: few; J gene: TRBJ1-1; D gene: TRBD1; V gene: TRBV7-8; CDR3 DNA: TGTGCCAGCAGCGCGGGACAGGGAGTTTTGAACACTGAAGCTTTCTTT; CDR3 protein: CASSAGQGVLNTEAFF
clone size: .; J gene: TRBJ2-1; D gene: TRBD2; V gene: TRBV30; CDR3 DNA: TGTGCCTGGAGGCCCGGACTAGCGGGCCTCAATGAGCAGTTCTTC; CDR3 protein: CAWRPGLAGLNEQFF
clone size: few; J gene: TRBJ1-5; D gene: TRBD1; V gene: TRBV20-1; CDR3 DNA: TGCAGTGCTCGGGGGACAGGGGATCAGCCCCAGCATTTT; CDR3 protein: CSARGTGDQPQHF
clone size: .; J gene: TRBJ1-2; D gene: .; V gene: TRBV6-5; CDR3 DNA: TGTGCCAGCAGTTACTCGCCCCAAAGAGTTTCGGGTGGCTACACCTTC; CDR3 protein: CASSYSPQRVSGGYTF
clone size: .; J gene: TRBJ2-2; D gene: .; V gene: TRBV24-1; CDR3 DNA: TGTGCCACCAGTGATCCCCGGACAGCGAACACCGGGGAGCTGTTTTTT; CDR3 protein: CATSDPRTANTGELFF
clone size: .; J gene: TRBJ2-5; D gene: TRBD2; V gene: TRBV28; CDR3 DNA: TGTGCCAGCAGTTTTGCTAGCGGGCAAGAGACCCAGTACTTC; CDR3 protein: CASSFASGQETQYF
clone size: few; J gene: TRBJ2-4; D gene: .; V gene: TRBV6-5; CDR3 DNA: TGTGCCAGCAGTTACTCGAACAGGGTGCTGTACTTC; CDR3 protein: CASSYSNRVLYF
clone size: .; J gene: TRBJ1-1; D gene: .; V gene: TRBV15; CDR3 DNA: TGTGCCACCAGCAGAGAACGGGTCGGTTTGGGCACTGAAGCTTTCTTT; CDR3 protein: CATSRERVGLGTEAFF
clone size: .; J gene: TRBJ2-3; D gene: TRBD2; V gene: TRBV20-1; CDR3 DNA: TGCAGTGCTAGAGATAGTCGAGCGGGAGTTACAGATACGCAGTATTTT; CDR3 protein: CSARDSRAGVTDTQYF
clone size: .; J gene: TRBJ1-2; D gene: TRBD1; V gene: TRBV29-1; CDR3 DNA: TGCAGCGTTGAGGTTATCGGAAGGGGGCGCCGTGGGAATGGCTACACCTTC; CDR3 protein: CSVEVIGRGRRGNGYTF
clone size: many; J gene: TRBJ2-7; D gene: TRBD2; V gene: TRBV27; CDR3 DNA: TGTGCCAGCACACGTATAGCGGGCGTCTACGAGCAGTACTTC; CDR3 protein: CASTRIAGVYEQYF
clone size: .; J gene: TRBJ2-3; D gene: TRBD1; V gene: TRBV28; CDR3 DNA: TGTGCCAGCAGTAAAACAGGGGGGAGCACAGATACGCAGTATTTT; CDR3 protein: CASSKTGGSTDTQYF
clone size: few; J gene: TRBJ2-1; D gene: .; V gene: TRBV7-2; CDR3 DNA: TGTGCCAGCAGCTCCCGGCATGAGCAGTTCTTC; CDR3 protein: CASSSRHEQFF
clone size: .; J gene: TRBJ2-1; D gene: .; V gene: TRBV20-1; CDR3 DNA: TGCAGTGCTCCCCAGACTGGATGGAATGAGCAGTTCTTC; CDR3 protein: CSAPQTGWNEQFF
clone size: few; J gene: TRBJ2-3; D gene: .; V gene: TRBV15; CDR3 DNA: TGTGCCACCAGCAAAGGACCTAGGGATACGCAGTATTTT; CDR3 protein: CATSKGPRDTQYF
clone size: .; J gene: TRBJ1-1; D gene: TRBD1; V gene: TRBV7-9; CDR3 DNA: TGTGCCAGCAGCATGGGACAGGGTACCACTGAAGCTTTCTTT; CDR3 protein: CASSMGQGTTEAFF
clone size: few; J gene: TRBJ1-1; D gene: .; V gene: TRBV20-1; CDR3 DNA: TGCAGTGCTAGACCTAGCATGGGCACTGAAGCTTTCTTT; CDR3 protein: CSARPSMGTEAFF
clone size: few; J gene: TRBJ1-5; D gene: TRBD1; V gene: TRBV10-3; CDR3 DNA: TGTGCCATCAGCCGGGACAGGGATAATCAGCCCCAGCATTTT; CDR3 protein: CAISRDRDNQPQHF
clone size: few; J gene: TRBJ2-3; D gene: TRBD1; V gene: TRBV12-3/TRBV12-4; CDR3 DNA: TGTGCCAGCAGTTTACCCCCTGTACAGGGGAGCACAGATACGCAGTATTTT; CDR3 protein: CASSLPPVQGSTDTQYF
clone size: many; J gene: TRBJ2-2; D gene: TRBD2; V gene: TRBV28; CDR3 DNA: TGTGCCAGCAGTCACATAGCGGGAGGGCCGTACGGGGAGCTGTTTTTT; CDR3 protein: CASSHIAGGPYGELFF
clone size: few; J gene: TRBJ1-4; D gene: .; V gene: TRBV3-1; CDR3 DNA: TGTGCCAGCAGCGACGGTCTGAATGAAAAACTGTTTTTT; CDR3 protein: CASSDGLNEKLFF
clone size: .; J gene: TRBJ2-2; D gene: .; V gene: TRBV5-1; CDR3 DNA: TGCGCCAGCAGCGCGTATGGAACGAACACCGGGGAGCTGTTTTTT; CDR3 protein: CASSAYGTNTGELFF
clone size: few; J gene: TRBJ2-3; D gene: .; V gene: TRBV5-1; CDR3 DNA: TGCGCCAGCAGCCGCTTCGGGGGGCGCCGGACAGATACGCAGTATTTT; CDR3 protein: CASSRFGGRRTDTQYF
clone size: .; J gene: TRBJ1-2; D gene: .; V gene: TRBV29-1; CDR3 DNA: TGCAGCGTTGAAGAGTTTTTGGGAAGTGGCTACACCTTC; CDR3 protein: CSVEEFLGSGYTF
clone size: few; J gene: TRBJ2-5; D gene: .; V gene: TRBV12-3/TRBV12-4; CDR3 DNA: TGTGCCAGCAGTTACGCTTGGACAGTCCAAGAGACCCAGTACTTC; CDR3 protein: CASSYAWTVQETQYF
clone size: few; J gene: TRBJ2-2; D gene: .; V gene: TRBV6-1; CDR3 DNA: TGTGCCAGCAAGGTCGGGCGATCCGGGGAGCTGTTTTTT; CDR3 protein: CASKVGRSGELFF
clone size: .; J gene: TRBJ2-7; D gene: TRBD1; V gene: TRBV20-1; CDR3 DNA: TGCAGTGCTAGAGGAGGGACAGGGGGCAACTACGAGCAGTACTTC; CDR3 protein: CSARGGTGGNYEQYF
clone size: few; J gene: TRBJ2-7; D gene: .; V gene: TRBV7-2; CDR3 DNA: TGTGCCAGCAGCCGGGACAACTCCTACGAGCAGTACTTC; CDR3 protein: CASSRDNSYEQYF
clone size: .; J gene: TRBJ2-5; D gene: TRBD1; V gene: TRBV10-3; CDR3 DNA: TGTGCCATCAGTGAGGGGACAGGGGTTGAGACCCAGTACTTC; CDR3 protein: CAISEGTGVETQYF